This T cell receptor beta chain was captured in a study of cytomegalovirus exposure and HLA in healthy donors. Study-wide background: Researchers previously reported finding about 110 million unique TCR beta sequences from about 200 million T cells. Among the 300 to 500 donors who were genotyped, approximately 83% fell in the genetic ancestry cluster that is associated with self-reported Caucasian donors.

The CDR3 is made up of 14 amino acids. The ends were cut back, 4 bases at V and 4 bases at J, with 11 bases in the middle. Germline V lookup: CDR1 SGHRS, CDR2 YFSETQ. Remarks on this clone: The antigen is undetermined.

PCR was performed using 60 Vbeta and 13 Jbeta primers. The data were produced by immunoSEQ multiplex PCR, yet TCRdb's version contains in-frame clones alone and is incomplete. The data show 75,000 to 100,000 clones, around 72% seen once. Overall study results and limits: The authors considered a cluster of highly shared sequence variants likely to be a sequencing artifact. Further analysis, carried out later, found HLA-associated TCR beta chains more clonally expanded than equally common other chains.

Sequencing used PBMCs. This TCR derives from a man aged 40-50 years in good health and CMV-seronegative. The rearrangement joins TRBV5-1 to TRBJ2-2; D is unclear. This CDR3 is CASSSDGSTGELFF. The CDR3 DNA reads TGCGCCAGCAGCAGTGACGGGTCCACCGGGGAGCTGTTTTTT.